Shown below are 4 T cell receptor beta chains from a single sample sequenced in a study of cytomegalovirus exposure and HLA in healthy donors. Use of 60 Vbeta and 13 Jbeta primers characterized the PCR. The table came from immunoSEQ multiplex PCR; TCRdb's copy has only in-frame clones and leaves some out. The data hold more than 150,000 clones, with around three quarters observed a single time. Sample: PBMCs. Receptors were obtained from a woman in her twenties or thirties in good health and CMV-seropositive.

The chain has TRBV6-1 and TRBJ2-5, with D uncertain. The J call may be in error: the DNA end matches TRBJ2-7 better. From germline, CDR1 is MNHNS and CDR2 SASEGT. The CDR3 is made up of 12 amino acids. The CDR3 nucleotides read TGTGCCAGCAGTGAAGTCCCCTACGAGCAGTACTTC. Its protein is CASSEVPYEQYF.

This clone was seen a few times. The gene calls are TRBV28 and TRBJ2-7; D might be TRBD1 (6 bases). Germline V gene lookup returns CDR1 MDHEN and CDR2 SYDVKM. Trimming took 7 bases from V and 3 from J, leaving 16 bases between them. The CDR3 totals 14 residues. The CDR3 DNA follows: TGTGCCAGCACCCAACAAACAGGGTTCTACGAGCAGTACTTC. This codes for CASTQQTGFYEQYF.

The chain joins TRBV7-9 to TRBJ2-5; no clear D. Matching the DNA end better, TRBJ2-7 makes the J call doubtful. The germline V gene encodes CDR1 SEHNR and CDR2 FQNEAQ (reference sequence). The length of the CDR3 is 12 residues. This CDR3 reads CASSLGATEQYF. The CDR3 DNA is TGTGCCAGCAGCTTAGGCGCCACCGAGCAGTACTTC.

The J gene is TRBJ2-3, the V gene TRBV11-3; 12 bases align to TRBD2. Germline trimming cut 0 bases from V and 3 bases from J; bases unmatched to any gene: 1. CDR1 is SGHNT, CDR2 YENEEA, per germline. CDR3 length: 16 residues. The CDR3: CASSLDGTSGTDTQYF. Here the CDR3 DNA reads TGTGCCAGCAGCTTAGACGGGACTAGCGGGACAGATACGCAGTATTTT.